The entry below describes one T cell receptor beta chain. Measured with immunoSEQ multiplex PCR; TCRdb has only the in-frame clones, and not every one. In the table there are approximately 91,000 clones, 70% to 80% of which are singletons. The CDR3 runs to 15 residues. The germline CDR1 and CDR2 sequences are KGHSH and LQKENI. The V gene end was trimmed by 3 bases and the J gene end by 7 bases; junction bases not matched to a gene: 7. This specimen belongs to a study of cytotoxic CD8 clonotypes in ibrutinib-treated CLL. The V gene is TRBV18, the J gene TRBJ1-4; 8 bases fit TRBD1. The material sequenced was PBMCs, taken after 12 months of ibrutinib treatment. The sequence came from a human donor with chronic lymphocytic leukemia. The CDR3 loop reads CASSPYGQGSEKLFF. As DNA, the CDR3 is TGTGCCAGCTCACCTTACGGACAGGGTAGTGAAAAACTGTTTTTT.